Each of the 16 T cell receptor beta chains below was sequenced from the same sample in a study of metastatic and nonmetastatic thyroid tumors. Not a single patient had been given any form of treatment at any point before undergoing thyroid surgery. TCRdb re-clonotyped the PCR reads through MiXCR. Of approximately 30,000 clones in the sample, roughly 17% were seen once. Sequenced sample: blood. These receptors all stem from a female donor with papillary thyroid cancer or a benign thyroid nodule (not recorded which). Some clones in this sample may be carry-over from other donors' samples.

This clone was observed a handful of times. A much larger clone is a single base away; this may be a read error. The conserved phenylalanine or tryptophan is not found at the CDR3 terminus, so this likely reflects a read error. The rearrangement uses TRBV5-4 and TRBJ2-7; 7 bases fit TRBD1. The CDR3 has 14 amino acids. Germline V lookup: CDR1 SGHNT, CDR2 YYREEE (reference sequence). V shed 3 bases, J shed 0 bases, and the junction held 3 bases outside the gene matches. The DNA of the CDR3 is TGTGCCAGCAGCTACGGGACAGCCTCCTACGAGCAGTACTTA. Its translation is CASSYGTASYEQYL.

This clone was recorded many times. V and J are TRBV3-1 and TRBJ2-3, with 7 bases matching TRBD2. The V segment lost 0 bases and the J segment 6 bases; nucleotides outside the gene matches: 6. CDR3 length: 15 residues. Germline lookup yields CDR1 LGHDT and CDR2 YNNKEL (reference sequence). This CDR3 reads CASSQEQRGTDTQYF. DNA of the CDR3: TGTGCCAGCAGCCAAGAGCAGCGGGGTACCGATACGCAGTATTTT.

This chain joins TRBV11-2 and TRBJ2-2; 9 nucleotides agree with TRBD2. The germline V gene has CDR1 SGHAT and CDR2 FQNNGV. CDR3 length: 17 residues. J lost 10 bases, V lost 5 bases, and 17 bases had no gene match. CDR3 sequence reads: CASSPVCGGAVGAELFF. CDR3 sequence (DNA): TGTGCCAGCAGCCCTGTCTGCGGGGGGGCCGTGGGCGCGGAGCTGTTTTTT.

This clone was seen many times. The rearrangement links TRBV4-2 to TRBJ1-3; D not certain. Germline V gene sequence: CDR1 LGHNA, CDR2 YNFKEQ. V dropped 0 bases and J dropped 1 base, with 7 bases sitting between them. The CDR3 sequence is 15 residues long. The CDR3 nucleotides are TGTGCCAGCAGCCAAGAATGGATATCTGGAAACACCATATATTTT. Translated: CASSQEWISGNTIYF.

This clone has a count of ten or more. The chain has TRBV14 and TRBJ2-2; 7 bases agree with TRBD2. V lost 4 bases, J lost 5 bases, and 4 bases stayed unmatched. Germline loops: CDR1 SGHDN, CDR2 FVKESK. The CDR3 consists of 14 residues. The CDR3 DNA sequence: TGTGCCAGCAGCCGAGCGGGAAGTACCGGGGAGCTGTTTTTT. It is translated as CASSRAGSTGELFF.

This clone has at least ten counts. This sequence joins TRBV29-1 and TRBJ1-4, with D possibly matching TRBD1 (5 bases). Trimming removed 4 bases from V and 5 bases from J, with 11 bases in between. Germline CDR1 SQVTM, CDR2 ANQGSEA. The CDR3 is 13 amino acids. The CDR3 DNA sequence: TGCAGCGTTGCGGGACGGCTAAATGAAAAACTGTTTTTT. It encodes CSVAGRLNEKLFF.

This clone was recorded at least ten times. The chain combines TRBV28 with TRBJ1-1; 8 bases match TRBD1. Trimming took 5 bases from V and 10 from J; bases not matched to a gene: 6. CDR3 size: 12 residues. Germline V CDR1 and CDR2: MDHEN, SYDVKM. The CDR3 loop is CASSPPDRAAFF. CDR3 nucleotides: TGTGCCAGCAGTCCTCCGGACAGGGCAGCTTTCTTT.

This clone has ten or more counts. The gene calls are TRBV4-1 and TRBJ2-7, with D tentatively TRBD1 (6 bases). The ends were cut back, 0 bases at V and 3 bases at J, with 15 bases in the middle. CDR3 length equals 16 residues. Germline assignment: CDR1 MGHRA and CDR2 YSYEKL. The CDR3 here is CASSQDRGRGIYEQYF. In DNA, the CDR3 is TGCGCCAGCAGCCAAGATCGGGGCAGGGGTATCTACGAGCAGTACTTC.

For the CDR3, the DNA is TGTGCCAGCAGCCGGGCCCGAGCTAATGAAAAACTGTTTTTT. Residues: CASSRARANEKLFF. J is TRBJ1-4 and V is TRBV3-1; D is undetermined. Germline lookup yields CDR1 LGHDT and CDR2 YNNKEL (reference sequence). V was clipped by 4 bases and J by 3 bases, with 9 bases between them. This CDR3 is built from 14 residues.

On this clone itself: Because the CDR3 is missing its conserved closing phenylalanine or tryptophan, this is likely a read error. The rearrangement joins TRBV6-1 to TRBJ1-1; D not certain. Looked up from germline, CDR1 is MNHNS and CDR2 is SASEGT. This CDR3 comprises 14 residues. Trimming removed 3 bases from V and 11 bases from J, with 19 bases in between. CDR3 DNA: TGTGCCAGCAGTGAGACTCCCGACAACCATGAGGCTTTCTTA. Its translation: CASSETPDNHEAFL.

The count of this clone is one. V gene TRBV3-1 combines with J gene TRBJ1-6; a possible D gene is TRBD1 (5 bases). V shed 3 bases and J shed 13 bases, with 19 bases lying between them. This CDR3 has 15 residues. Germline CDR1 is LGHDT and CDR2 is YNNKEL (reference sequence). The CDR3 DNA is TGTGCCAGCAGCCACGCAAAAGGGGCGTCTTCGCCCCTCCACTTT. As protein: CASSHAKGASSPLHF.

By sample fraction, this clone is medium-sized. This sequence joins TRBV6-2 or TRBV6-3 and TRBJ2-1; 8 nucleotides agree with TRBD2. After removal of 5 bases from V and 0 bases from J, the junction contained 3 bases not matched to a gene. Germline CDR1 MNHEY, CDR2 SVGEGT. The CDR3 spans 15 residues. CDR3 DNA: TGTGCCAGCAGTCAAGCGGGGGTCTCCTACAATGAGCAGTTCTTC. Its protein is CASSQAGVSYNEQFF.

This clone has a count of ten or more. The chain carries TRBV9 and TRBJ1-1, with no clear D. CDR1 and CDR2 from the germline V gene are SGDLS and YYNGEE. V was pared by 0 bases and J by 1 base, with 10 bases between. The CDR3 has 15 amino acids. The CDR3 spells CASSVEHFGNTEAFF. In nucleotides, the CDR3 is TGTGCCAGCAGCGTAGAACATTTCGGGAACACTGAAGCTTTCTTT. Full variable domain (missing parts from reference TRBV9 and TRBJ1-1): DSGVTQTPKHLITATGQRVTLRCSPRSGDLSVYWYQQSLDQGLQFLIQYYNGEERAKGNILERFSAQQFPDLHSELNLSSLELGDSALYFCASSVEHFGNTEAFFGQGTRLTVV.

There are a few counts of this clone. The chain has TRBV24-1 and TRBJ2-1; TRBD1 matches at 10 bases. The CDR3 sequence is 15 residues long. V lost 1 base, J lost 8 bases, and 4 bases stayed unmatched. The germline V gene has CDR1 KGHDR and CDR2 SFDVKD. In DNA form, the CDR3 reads TGTGCCACCAGTGATTTCGGACAGGGGGATGATGAGCAGTTCTTC. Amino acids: CATSDFGQGDDEQFF.

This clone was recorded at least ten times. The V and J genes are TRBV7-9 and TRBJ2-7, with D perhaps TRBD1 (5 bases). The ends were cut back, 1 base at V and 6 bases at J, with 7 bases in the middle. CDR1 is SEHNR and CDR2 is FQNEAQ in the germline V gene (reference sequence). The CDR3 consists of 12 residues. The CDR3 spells CASSLDGAEQYF. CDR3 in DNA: TGTGCCAGCAGCTTAGATGGGGCCGAGCAGTACTTC.

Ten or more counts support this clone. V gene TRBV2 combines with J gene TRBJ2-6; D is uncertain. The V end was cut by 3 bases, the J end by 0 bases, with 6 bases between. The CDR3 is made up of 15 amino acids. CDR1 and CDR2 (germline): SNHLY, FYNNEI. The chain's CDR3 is CASSDSNSGANVLTF. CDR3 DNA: TGTGCCAGCAGTGACTCAAACTCTGGGGCCAACGTCCTGACTTTC.